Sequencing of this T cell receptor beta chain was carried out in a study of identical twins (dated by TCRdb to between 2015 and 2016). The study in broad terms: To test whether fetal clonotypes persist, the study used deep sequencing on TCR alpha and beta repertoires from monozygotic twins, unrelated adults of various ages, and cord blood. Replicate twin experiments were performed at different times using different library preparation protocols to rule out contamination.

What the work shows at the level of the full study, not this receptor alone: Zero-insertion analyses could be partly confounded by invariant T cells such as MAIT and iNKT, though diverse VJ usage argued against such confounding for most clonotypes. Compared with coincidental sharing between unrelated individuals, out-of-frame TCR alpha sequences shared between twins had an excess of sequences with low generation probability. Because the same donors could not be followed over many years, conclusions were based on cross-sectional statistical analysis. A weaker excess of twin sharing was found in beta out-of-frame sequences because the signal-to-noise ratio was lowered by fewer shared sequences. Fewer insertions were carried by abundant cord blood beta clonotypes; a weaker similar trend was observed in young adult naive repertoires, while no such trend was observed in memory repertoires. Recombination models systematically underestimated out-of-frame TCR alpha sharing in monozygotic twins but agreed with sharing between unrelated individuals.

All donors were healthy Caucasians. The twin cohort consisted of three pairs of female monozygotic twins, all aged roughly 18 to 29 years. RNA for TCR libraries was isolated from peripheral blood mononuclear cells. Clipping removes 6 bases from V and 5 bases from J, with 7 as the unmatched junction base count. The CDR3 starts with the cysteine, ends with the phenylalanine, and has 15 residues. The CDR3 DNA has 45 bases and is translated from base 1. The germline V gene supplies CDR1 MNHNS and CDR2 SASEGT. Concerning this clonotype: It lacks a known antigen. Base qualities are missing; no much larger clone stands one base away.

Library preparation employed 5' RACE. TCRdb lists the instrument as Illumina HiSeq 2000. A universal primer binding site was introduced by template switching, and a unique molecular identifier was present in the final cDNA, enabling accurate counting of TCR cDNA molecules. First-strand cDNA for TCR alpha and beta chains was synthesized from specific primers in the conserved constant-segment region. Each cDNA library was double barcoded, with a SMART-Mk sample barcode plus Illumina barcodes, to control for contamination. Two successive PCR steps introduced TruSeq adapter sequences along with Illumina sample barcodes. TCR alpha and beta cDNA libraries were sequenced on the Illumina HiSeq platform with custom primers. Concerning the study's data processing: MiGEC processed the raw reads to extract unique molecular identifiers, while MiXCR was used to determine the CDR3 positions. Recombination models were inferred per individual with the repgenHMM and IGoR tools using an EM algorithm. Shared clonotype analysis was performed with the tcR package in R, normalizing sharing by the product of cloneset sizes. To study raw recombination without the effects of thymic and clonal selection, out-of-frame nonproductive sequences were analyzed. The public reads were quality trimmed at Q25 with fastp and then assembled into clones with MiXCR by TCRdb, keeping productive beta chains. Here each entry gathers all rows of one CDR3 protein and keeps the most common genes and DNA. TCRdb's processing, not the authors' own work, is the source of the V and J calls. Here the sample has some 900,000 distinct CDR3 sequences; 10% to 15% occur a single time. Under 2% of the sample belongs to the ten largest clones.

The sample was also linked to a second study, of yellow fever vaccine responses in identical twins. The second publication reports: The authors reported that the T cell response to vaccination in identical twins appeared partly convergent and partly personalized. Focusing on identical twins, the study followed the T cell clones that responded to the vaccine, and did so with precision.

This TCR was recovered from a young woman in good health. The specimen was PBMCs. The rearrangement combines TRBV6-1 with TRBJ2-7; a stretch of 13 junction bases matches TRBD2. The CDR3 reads CASRPGLAGVNEQYF. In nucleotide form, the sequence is TGTGCCAGCAGACCAGGACTAGCGGGAGTAAACGAGCAGTACTTC.